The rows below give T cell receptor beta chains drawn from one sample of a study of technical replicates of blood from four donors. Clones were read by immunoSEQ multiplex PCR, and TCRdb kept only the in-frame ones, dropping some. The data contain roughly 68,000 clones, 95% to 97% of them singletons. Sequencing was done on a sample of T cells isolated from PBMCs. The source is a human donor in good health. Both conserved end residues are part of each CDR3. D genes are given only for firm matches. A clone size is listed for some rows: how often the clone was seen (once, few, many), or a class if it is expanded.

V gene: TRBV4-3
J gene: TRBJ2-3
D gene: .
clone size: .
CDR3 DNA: TGCGCCAGCAGCCAAGGACTCGCAGATACGCAGTATTTT
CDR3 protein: CASSQGLADTQYF

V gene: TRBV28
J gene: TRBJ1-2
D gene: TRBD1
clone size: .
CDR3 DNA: TGTGCCAGCAGTCTAGGACAGGGAGTTGGTGGCTACACCTTC
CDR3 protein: CASSLGQGVGGYTF

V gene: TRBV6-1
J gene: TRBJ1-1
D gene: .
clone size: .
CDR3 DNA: TGTGCCAGCAGTGAAAACTACGGTTTGACAGAGCTGAACACTGAAGCTTTCTTT
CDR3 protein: CASSENYGLTELNTEAFF

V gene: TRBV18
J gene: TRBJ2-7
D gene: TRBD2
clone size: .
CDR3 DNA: TGTGCCAGCTCACGGGCTAGCGGGTCCACCTACGAGCAGTACTTC
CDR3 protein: CASSRASGSTYEQYF

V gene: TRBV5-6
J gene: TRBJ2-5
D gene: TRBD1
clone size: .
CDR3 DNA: TGTGCCAGCAGCTCGACCGGGACAGGGATAGAGACCCAGTACTTC
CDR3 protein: CASSSTGTGIETQYF

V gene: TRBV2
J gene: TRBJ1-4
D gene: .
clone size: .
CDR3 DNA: TGTGCCAGCAGTTTCACAGGCTTGAACGAAAAACTGTTTTTT
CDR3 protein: CASSFTGLNEKLFF

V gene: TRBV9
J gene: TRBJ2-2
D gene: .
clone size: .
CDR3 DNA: TGTGCCAGCAGCGTCACCTCGGGAGTCGCCACCGGGGAGCTGTTTTTT
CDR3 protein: CASSVTSGVATGELFF

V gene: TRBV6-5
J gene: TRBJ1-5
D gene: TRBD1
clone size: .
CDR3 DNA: TGTGCCAGCAGTCCTTTGACAGGGGATCAGCCCCAGCATTTT
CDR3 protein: CASSPLTGDQPQHF

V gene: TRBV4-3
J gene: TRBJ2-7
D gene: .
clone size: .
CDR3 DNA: TGCGCCAGCAGCCAAGACCCAACAGGGAACTACGAGCAGTACTTC
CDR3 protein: CASSQDPTGNYEQYF

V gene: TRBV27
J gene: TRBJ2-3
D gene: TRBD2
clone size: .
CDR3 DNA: TGTGCCAGCAGTTATCTCGGGGGGGATACGCAGTATTTT
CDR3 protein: CASSYLGGDTQYF

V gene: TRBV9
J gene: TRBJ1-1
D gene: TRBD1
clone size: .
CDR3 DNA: TGTGCCAGCAGCCCTGACAGGGGCACTGAAGCTTTCTTT
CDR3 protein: CASSPDRGTEAFF

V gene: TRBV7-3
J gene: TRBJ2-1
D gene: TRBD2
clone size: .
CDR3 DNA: TGTGCCAGCAGCTTAGCGGGAGCCGCCTACAATGAGCAGTTCTTC
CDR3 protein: CASSLAGAAYNEQFF

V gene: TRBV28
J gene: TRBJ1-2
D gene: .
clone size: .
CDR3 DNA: TGTGCCAGCAGTGGGGGAGGGGCCCTAGACTATGGCTACACCTTC
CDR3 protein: CASSGGGALDYGYTF

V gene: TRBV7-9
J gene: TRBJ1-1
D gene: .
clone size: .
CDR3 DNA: TGTGCCAGCAGCTATACAGGGATGGCTGAAGCTTTCTTT
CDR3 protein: CASSYTGMAEAFF

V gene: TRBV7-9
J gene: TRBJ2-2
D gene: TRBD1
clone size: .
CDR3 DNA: TGTGCCAGCAGCTATTCGGGACAGGACACCGGGGAGCTGTTTTTT
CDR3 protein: CASSYSGQDTGELFF

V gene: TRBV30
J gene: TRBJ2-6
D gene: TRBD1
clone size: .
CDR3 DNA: TGTGCCTGGAGTCGGGACAGGGGAAATACTGGGGCCAACGTCCTGACTTTC
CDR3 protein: CAWSRDRGNTGANVLTF

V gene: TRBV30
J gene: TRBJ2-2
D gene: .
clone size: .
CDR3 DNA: TGTGCCTGGAGGAAAGCCTTGGGACTCCTCACCGGGGAGCTGTTTTTT
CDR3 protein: CAWRKALGLLTGELFF

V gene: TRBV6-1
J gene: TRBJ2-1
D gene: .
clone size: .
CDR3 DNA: TGTGCCAGCAGTGAGCGGATGGACAGAAGCTCCTACAATGAGCAGTTCTTC
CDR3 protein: CASSERMDRSSYNEQFF

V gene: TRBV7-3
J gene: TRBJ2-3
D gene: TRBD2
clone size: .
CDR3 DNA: TGTGCCAGCAGCCCCTTCTGGAGCGGGAGCACGGCAGATACGCAGTATTTT
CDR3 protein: CASSPFWSGSTADTQYF

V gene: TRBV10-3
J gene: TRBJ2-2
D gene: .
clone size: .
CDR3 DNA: TGTGCCATCCCTACGGGAGCAGGTGCCGGGGAGCTGTTTTTT
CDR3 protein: CAIPTGAGAGELFF

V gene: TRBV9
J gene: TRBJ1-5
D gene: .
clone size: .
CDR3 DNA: TGTGCCAGCAGCGTAGACTCCGGGAATCAGCCCCAGCATTTT
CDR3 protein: CASSVDSGNQPQHF

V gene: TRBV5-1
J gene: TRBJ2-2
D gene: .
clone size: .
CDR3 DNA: TGCGCCAGTCGAAAACCGGGACAACAGAACACCGGGGAGCTGTTTTTT
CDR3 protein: CASRKPGQQNTGELFF

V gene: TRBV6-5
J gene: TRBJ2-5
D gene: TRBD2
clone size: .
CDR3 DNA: TGTGCCAGCAGTTACTTAGGCGGGAGGGGAGAAGAGACCCAGTACTTC
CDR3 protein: CASSYLGGRGEETQYF

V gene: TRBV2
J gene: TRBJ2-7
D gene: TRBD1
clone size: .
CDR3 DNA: TGTGCCAGCAGTAACGGATTACCGGGACAGGGGGTATACGAGCAGTACTTC
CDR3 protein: CASSNGLPGQGVYEQYF

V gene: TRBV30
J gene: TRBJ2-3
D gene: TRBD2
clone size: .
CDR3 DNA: TGTGCCTGGATGCAGCGGGAGAGCACAGATACGCAGTATTTT
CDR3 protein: CAWMQRESTDTQYF

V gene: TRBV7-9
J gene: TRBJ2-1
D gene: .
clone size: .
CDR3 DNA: TGTGCCAGCAGCTCCTACGCCTGGAATGAGCAGTTCTTC
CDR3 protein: CASSSYAWNEQFF

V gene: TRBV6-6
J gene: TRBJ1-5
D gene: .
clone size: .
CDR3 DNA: TGTGCCAGCAGCCCCGGGGAACAGCCCCAGCATTTT
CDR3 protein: CASSPGEQPQHF

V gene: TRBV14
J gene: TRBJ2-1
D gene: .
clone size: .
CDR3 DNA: TGTGCCAGCAGCCAATGGGACACCAGAGGTGAGCAGTTCTTC
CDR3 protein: CASSQWDTRGEQFF

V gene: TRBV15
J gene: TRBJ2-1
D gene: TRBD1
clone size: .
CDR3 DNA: TGTGCCACCAGTCAGAGGGGGCCCCAAGAGCAGTTCTTC
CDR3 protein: CATSQRGPQEQFF

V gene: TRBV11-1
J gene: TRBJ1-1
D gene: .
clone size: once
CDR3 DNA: TGTGCCAGCAGCGTGAGCGGGACAATCAATGAAGCTTTCTTT
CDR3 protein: CASSVSGTINEAFF

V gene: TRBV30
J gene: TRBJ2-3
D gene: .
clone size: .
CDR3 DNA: TGTGCCTGGAGTCCAGGGGATACGCAGTATTTT
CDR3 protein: CAWSPGDTQYF

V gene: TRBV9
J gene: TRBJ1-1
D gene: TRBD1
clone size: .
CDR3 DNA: TGTGCCAGCAGCGGAACAGGGGCTCAAGCTTTCTTT
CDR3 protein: CASSGTGAQAFF

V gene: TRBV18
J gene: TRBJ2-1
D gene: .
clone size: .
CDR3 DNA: TGTGCCAGCTCACCACTAGCGGATACTGAGCAGTTCTTC
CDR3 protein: CASSPLADTEQFF

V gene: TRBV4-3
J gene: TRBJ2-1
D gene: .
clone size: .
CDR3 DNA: TGCGCCAGCAGCCAAGGGTCCCCACTCTACAATGAGCAGTTCTTC
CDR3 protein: CASSQGSPLYNEQFF

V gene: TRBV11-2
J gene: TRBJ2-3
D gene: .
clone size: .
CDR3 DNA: TGTGCCAGCACCCAGGGTCTCGGCACAGATACGCAGTATTTT
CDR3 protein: CASTQGLGTDTQYF

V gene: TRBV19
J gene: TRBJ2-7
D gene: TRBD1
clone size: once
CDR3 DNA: TGTGCCAGTAGTATTCCGGGACAGGTAAACGAGCAGTACTTC
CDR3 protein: CASSIPGQVNEQYF

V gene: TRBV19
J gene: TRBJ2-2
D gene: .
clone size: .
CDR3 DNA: TGTGCCAGTAGTATAGTGGAGGGGCGCACCGGGGAGCTGTTTTTT
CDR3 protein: CASSIVEGRTGELFF

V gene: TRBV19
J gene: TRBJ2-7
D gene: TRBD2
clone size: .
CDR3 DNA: TGTGCCAGTAGTCCCGGGACTAGCGGCTACGAGCAGTACTTC
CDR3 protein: CASSPGTSGYEQYF

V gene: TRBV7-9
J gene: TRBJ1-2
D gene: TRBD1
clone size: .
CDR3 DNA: TGTGCCAGCAGCCGGTCGCGGACAGGGCTCTATGGCTACACCTTC
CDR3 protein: CASSRSRTGLYGYTF

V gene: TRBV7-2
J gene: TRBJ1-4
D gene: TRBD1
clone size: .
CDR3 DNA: TGTGCCAGCACTCGACAGGGGGGCGAAAAACTGTTTTTT
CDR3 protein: CASTRQGGEKLFF

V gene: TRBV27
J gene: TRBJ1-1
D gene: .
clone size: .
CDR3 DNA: TGTGCCAGCAGTTTATTTCCAAAGAGGGAAGCTTTCTTT
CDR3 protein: CASSLFPKREAFF

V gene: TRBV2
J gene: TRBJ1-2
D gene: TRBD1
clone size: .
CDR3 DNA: TGTGCCATCCCGACAGGGACAAACTATGGCTACACCTTC
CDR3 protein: CAIPTGTNYGYTF

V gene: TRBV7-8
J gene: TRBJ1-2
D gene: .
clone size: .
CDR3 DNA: TGTGCCAGCAGCTTAGTACCTAACAGGAATCACAACTTC
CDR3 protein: CASSLVPNRNHNF

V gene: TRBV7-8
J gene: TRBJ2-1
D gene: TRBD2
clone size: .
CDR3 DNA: TGTGCCAGCAGCTCCATAGGGACGGAGGGAGGGAATGAGCAGTTCTTC
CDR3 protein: CASSSIGTEGGNEQFF

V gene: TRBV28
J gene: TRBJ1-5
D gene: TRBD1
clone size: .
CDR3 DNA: TGTGCCAGCAGTGTGACAGGGCATTTCTCGAATCAGCCCCAGCATTTT
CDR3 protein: CASSVTGHFSNQPQHF

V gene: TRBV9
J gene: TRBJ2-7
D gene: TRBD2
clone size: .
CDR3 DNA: TGTGCCAGCAGCGTGGGGGCTAGCGGGAGTTCCTACGAGCAGTACTTC
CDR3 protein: CASSVGASGSSYEQYF

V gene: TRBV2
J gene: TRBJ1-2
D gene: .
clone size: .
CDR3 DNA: TGTGCCAGCAGTGCTGGGGGCGCCGGCTACACCTTC
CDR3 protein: CASSAGGAGYTF

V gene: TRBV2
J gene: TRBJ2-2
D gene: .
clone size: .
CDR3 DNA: TGTGCCAGCAGGAATCTAGCCCCCAGCACCGGGGAGCTGTTTTTT
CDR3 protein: CASRNLAPSTGELFF

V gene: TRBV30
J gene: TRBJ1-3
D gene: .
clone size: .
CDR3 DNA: TGTGCCTGGATGGCAAACACCATATATTTT
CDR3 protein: CAWMANTIYF

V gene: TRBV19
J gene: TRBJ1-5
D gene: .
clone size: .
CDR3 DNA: TGTGCCAGTACCATTGGGGGGGGGCAGCCCCAGCATTTT
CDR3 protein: CASTIGGGQPQHF

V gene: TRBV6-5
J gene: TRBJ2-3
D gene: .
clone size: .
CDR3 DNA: TGTGCCAGCAGTTACGAGGGGGAGGGCCTCAGAAATACGCAGTATTTT
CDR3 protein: CASSYEGEGLRNTQYF

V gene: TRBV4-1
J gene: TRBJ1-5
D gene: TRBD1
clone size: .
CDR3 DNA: TGCGCCAGCAGCCAAAGAGTGACAGGGGGCAGGAATCAGCCCCAGCATTTT
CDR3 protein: CASSQRVTGGRNQPQHF

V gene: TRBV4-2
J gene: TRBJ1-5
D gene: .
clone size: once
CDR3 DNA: TGTGCCAGCAGCCAAGATAGAGGCGGAACGCAGCCCCAGCATTTT
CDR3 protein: CASSQDRGGTQPQHF

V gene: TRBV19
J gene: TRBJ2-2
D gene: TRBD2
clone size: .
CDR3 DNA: TGTGCCAGTATCGACCTAGCGGGAGATCTACCCGGGGAGCTGTTTTTT
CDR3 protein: CASIDLAGDLPGELFF

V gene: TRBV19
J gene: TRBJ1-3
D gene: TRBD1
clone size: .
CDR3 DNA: TGTGCCAGTCGGGACAGGGGAGGAAACACCATATATTTT
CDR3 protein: CASRDRGGNTIYF